This T cell receptor beta chain was found in a study of blood T cell repertoires in COVID-19. Looking at the study overall: Samples representing acute and convalescent COVID-19 were sourced from the United States, Italy and Spain. T cells, B-cell-depleted T cells, or PBMCs provided the cDNA or gDNA that served as material.

Categorization into cohorts depended on clinical history that participants reported. Two negative PCRs, clearance, or symptom resolution were required of recovered Cohort 3 donors. TCRdb's table, derived via immunoSEQ multiplex PCR, lists solely in-frame clones and lacks some. This table holds hundreds of thousands of clones, approximately 92% found once. Trimming removed 2 bases from V and 3 bases from J, with 10 bases in between. Germline CDR1 is SGHAT and CDR2 is FQNNGV. This CDR3 spans 14 amino acids. The clonotype was recovered from a man aged 30 to 39 who had recovered from COVID-19. The gene calls are TRBV11-2 and TRBJ1-1; a possible D gene is TRBD1 (5 bases). The sample consisted of PBMCs or T cells enriched from blood (not recorded which). The CDR3 reads CASSLWEGYTEAFF. CDR3 in DNA: TGTGCCAGCAGCTTATGGGAGGGGTACACTGAAGCTTTCTTT.